This is a list of T cell receptor beta chains from one sample in a study of spatial heterogeneity in lung cancer. TCRdb re-called the 5' RACE reads through MiXCR, storing one row per CDR3 protein. The data show tens of thousands of distinct CDR3 sequences, just under 20% seen once. The sequencing here drew on PBMCs, taken at follow-up. These receptor sequences come from a male donor with early-stage non-small cell lung cancer. Each CDR3 is given with its conserved first and last residue. A D gene is named only where the DNA matches it firmly.

J gene: TRBJ2-7
D gene: .
V gene: TRBV20-1
CDR3 protein: CSARPNPDSRYEQYF

J gene: TRBJ2-6
D gene: .
V gene: TRBV4-2
CDR3 protein: CASSRSGGSTSGANVLTF

J gene: TRBJ2-1
D gene: .
V gene: TRBV25-1
CDR3 protein: CATSPGQVRSSYNEQFF

J gene: TRBJ2-2
D gene: .
V gene: TRBV18
CDR3 protein: CASSPPAGPGELFF

J gene: TRBJ1-2
D gene: .
V gene: TRBV29-1
CDR3 protein: CSTNPELF

J gene: TRBJ1-5
D gene: TRBD1
V gene: TRBV18
CDR3 protein: CASSPTGTGIQPQHF

J gene: TRBJ2-1
D gene: .
V gene: TRBV4-1
CDR3 protein: CASSQDGSGSSYNEQFF

J gene: TRBJ2-5
D gene: .
V gene: TRBV10-2
CDR3 protein: CASSDDPRETQYF

J gene: TRBJ2-5
D gene: .
V gene: TRBV5-6
CDR3 protein: CASSLVQQETQYF

J gene: TRBJ1-2
D gene: .
V gene: TRBV5-6
CDR3 protein: CASSTTYSNYGHTF

J gene: TRBJ1-1
D gene: .
V gene: TRBV29-1
CDR3 protein: CSVGREGTEAFF

J gene: TRBJ1-1
D gene: .
V gene: TRBV12-3/TRBV12-4
CDR3 protein: CASSLMGGTEAFF

J gene: TRBJ1-1
D gene: .
V gene: TRBV4-1
CDR3 protein: CASRPTGTQNTEAFF

J gene: TRBJ2-6
D gene: .
V gene: TRBV27
CDR3 protein: CASSPSVSSGANVLTF

J gene: TRBJ1-5
D gene: .
V gene: TRBV29-1
CDR3 protein: CSVEVSWDQPQHF

J gene: TRBJ2-2
D gene: TRBD1
V gene: TRBV9
CDR3 protein: CASSVGGTGGSGELFF

J gene: TRBJ2-7
D gene: .
V gene: TRBV7-9
CDR3 protein: CASSFGSSYEQYF

J gene: TRBJ2-3
D gene: .
V gene: TRBV25-1
CDR3 protein: CASSEVAADTQYF

J gene: TRBJ1-1
D gene: .
V gene: TRBV20-1
CDR3 protein: CSAFPRGGTEAFF

J gene: TRBJ2-5
D gene: TRBD2
V gene: TRBV2
CDR3 protein: CASSQIAGARETQYF

J gene: TRBJ1-4
D gene: .
V gene: TRBV20-1
CDR3 protein: CSARDRGDPGEKLFF

J gene: TRBJ1-1
D gene: .
V gene: TRBV12-3/TRBV12-4
CDR3 protein: CASRQRPRSSEAFF